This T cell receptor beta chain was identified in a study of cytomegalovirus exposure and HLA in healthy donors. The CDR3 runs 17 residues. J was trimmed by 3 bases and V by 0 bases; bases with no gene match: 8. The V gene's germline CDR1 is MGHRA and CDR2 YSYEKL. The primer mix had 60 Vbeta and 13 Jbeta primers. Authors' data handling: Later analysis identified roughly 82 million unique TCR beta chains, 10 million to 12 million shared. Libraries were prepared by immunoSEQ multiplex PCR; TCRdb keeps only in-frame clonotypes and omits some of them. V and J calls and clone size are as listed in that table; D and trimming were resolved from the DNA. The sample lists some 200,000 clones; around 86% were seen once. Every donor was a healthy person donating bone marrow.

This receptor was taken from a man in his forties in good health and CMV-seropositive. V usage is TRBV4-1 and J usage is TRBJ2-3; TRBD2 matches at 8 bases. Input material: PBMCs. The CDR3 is CASSQDGAGGATDTQYF. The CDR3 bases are TGCGCCAGCAGCCAAGATGGGGCCGGGGGGGCGACAGATACGCAGTATTTT.